The rows below give T cell receptor beta chains drawn from one sample of a study of cytomegalovirus exposure and HLA in healthy donors. TCRdb's table, derived via immunoSEQ multiplex PCR, lists solely in-frame clones and lacks some. Seen in this sample are roughly 100,000 clones; the ten most common clones hold less than 4.5%. The specimen sequenced was PBMCs. Receptors were obtained from a man aged 40-55 years in good health and CMV-seronegative. Both conserved end residues are part of each CDR3. Fields, in order: CDR3 protein, CDR3 DNA, J gene, D gene, V gene. D genes are given only for firm matches.

CDR3: CAITTGLAGSEQYF; DNA: TGTGCCATCACTACTGGACTAGCGGGAAGCGAGCAGTACTTC; J: TRBJ2-7; D: TRBD2; V: TRBV10-3
CDR3: CASSLTLSPNEQFF; DNA: TGTGCCAGCAGCTTAACGCTATCTCCCAATGAGCAGTTCTTC; J: TRBJ2-1; D: .; V: TRBV7-9
CDR3: CASSEYNSDQPQHF; DNA: TGTGCCAGCAGTGAATATAACAGTGATCAGCCCCAGCATTTT; J: TRBJ1-5; D: .; V: TRBV6-5
CDR3: CASSYGQDYGYTF; DNA: TGTGCCAGCAGTTACGGGCAGGACTATGGCTACACCTTC; J: TRBJ1-2; D: .; V: TRBV6-5
CDR3: CASSHLGEVGYTF; DNA: TGTGCCAGCAGCCATCTGGGAGAAGTCGGCTACACCTTC; J: TRBJ1-2; D: .; V: TRBV14
CDR3: CASGLMGRTEAFF; DNA: TGTGCTAGTGGTTTAATGGGGAGGACTGAAGCTTTCTTT; J: TRBJ1-1; D: .; V: TRBV12-5
CDR3: CASTSDRKETQYF; DNA: TGTGCCAGCACATCGGACAGAAAAGAGACCCAGTACTTC; J: TRBJ2-5; D: .; V: TRBV2
CDR3: CASSLYAGTSTDTQYF; DNA: TGTGCCAGCAGTTTATATGCAGGGACTAGCACAGATACGCAGTATTTT; J: TRBJ2-3; D: .; V: TRBV27
CDR3: CAITTGTGNEQFF; DNA: TGTGCCATCACCACGGGGACAGGGAATGAGCAGTTCTTC; J: TRBJ2-1; D: TRBD1; V: TRBV10-3
CDR3: CASSRDTSYEQYF; DNA: TGTGCCAGCAGCAGGGACACTTCCTACGAGCAGTACTTC; J: TRBJ2-7; D: .; V: TRBV5-6
CDR3: CASSEGTVDTQYF; DNA: TGTGCCAGTAGTGAGGGGACAGTAGATACGCAGTATTTT; J: TRBJ2-3; D: TRBD1; V: TRBV19
CDR3: CASSDPPMASGINSYEQYF; DNA: TGTGCCAGCAGTGACCCCCCTATGGCTAGCGGGATCAACTCCTACGAGCAGTACTTC; J: TRBJ2-7; D: TRBD2; V: TRBV6-4
CDR3: CASSQDPGQKYNEQFF; DNA: TGTGCCAGCTCACAAGACCCGGGACAGAAGTACAATGAGCAGTTCTTC; J: TRBJ2-1; D: TRBD1; V: TRBV18
CDR3: CASSRLAGETDTQYF; DNA: TGTGCCAGCAGCCGACTAGCGGGAGAGACAGATACGCAGTATTTT; J: TRBJ2-3; D: TRBD2; V: TRBV7-6
CDR3: CASSAPAGLAYEQYF; DNA: TGTGCCAGCAGTGCACCCGCTGGTCTAGCCTACGAGCAGTACTTC; J: TRBJ2-7; D: .; V: TRBV25-1
CDR3: CASSLMGQVNQPQHF; DNA: TGTGCCAGCAGCTTGATGGGGCAGGTCAATCAGCCCCAGCATTTT; J: TRBJ1-5; D: .; V: TRBV7-8
CDR3: CAISASGSYNEQFF; DNA: TGTGCCATCAGCGCTAGCGGGTCCTACAATGAGCAGTTCTTC; J: TRBJ2-1; D: TRBD2; V: TRBV10-3
CDR3: CASSPYRSGSGIASTDTQYF; DNA: TGTGCCAGCAGCCCGTACCGGTCGGGTAGCGGGATTGCTAGCACAGATACGCAGTATTTT; J: TRBJ2-3; D: TRBD2; V: TRBV7-6
CDR3: CAWKQDPGGAPLHF; DNA: TGTGCCTGGAAACAGGACCCTGGGGGGGCACCCCTCCACTTT; J: TRBJ1-6; D: .; V: TRBV30
CDR3: CASSHRLAGGTDTQYF; DNA: TGTGCCAGCAGTCACCGACTAGCGGGAGGCACAGATACGCAGTATTTT; J: TRBJ2-3; D: TRBD2; V: TRBV27
CDR3: CATSSTGTGDFNQPQHF; DNA: TGTGCCACCAGCAGCACCGGGACAGGGGACTTCAATCAGCCCCAGCATTTT; J: TRBJ1-5; D: TRBD1; V: TRBV15
CDR3: CAWRGSRNTEAFF; DNA: TGTGCCTGGAGGGGCAGTAGGAACACTGAAGCTTTCTTT; J: TRBJ1-1; D: .; V: TRBV30
CDR3: CATSRDKGEKLFF; DNA: TGTGCCACCAGCAGAGATAAGGGGGAAAAACTGTTTTTT; J: TRBJ1-4; D: .; V: TRBV15
CDR3: CASSLLAGVGGNEQFF; DNA: TGCGCCAGCAGCTTACTAGCGGGAGTAGGTGGCAATGAGCAGTTCTTC; J: TRBJ2-1; D: TRBD2; V: TRBV5-1
CDR3: CAWSVPGFGYEQYF; DNA: TGTGCCTGGAGTGTACCAGGGTTTGGTTACGAGCAGTACTTC; J: TRBJ2-7; D: .; V: TRBV30
CDR3: CASGPFAGGLRNEQFF; DNA: TGTGCCAGCGGTCCTTTCGCGGGGGGGCTGAGGAATGAGCAGTTCTTC; J: TRBJ2-1; D: TRBD2; V: TRBV9
CDR3: CASSQGQGASGANVLTF; DNA: TGTGCCAGCAGCCAAGGACAGGGGGCCTCTGGGGCCAACGTCCTGACTTTC; J: TRBJ2-6; D: TRBD1; V: TRBV4-2
CDR3: CASSPPSGADTQYF; DNA: TGTGCCAGCTCACCCCCTAGCGGGGCAGATACGCAGTATTTT; J: TRBJ2-3; D: TRBD2; V: TRBV18
CDR3: CASSLRFRGDQPQHF; DNA: TGTGCCAGCAGCCTCCGCTTCAGGGGAGATCAGCCCCAGCATTTT; J: TRBJ1-5; D: .; V: TRBV6-5
CDR3: CASSLASGRYEQYF; DNA: TGTGCCAGCAGTTTAGCTAGCGGGCGTTACGAGCAGTACTTC; J: TRBJ2-7; D: TRBD2; V: TRBV27
CDR3: CASSPSSQTEGYGYTF; DNA: TGTGCCAGCTCACCATCCTCCCAGACAGAAGGCTATGGCTACACCTTC; J: TRBJ1-2; D: .; V: TRBV18
CDR3: CASKVQGVSEAFF; DNA: TGTGCCAGTAAGGTTCAGGGGGTATCTGAAGCTTTCTTT; J: TRBJ1-1; D: TRBD1; V: TRBV19
CDR3: CASSTNTEAFF; DNA: TGTGCCAGCAGCACTAACACTGAAGCTTTCTTT; J: TRBJ1-1; D: .; V: TRBV5-6
CDR3: CASRTTGGWNQPQHF; DNA: TGTGCCAGCAGAACAACAGGGGGGTGGAATCAGCCCCAGCATTTT; J: TRBJ1-5; D: TRBD1; V: TRBV28
CDR3: CASSLNRDYGYTF; DNA: TGTGCCAGCAGTTTAAACAGGGATTATGGCTACACCTTC; J: TRBJ1-2; D: .; V: TRBV27
CDR3: CASSYVPGGAFF; DNA: TGTGCCAGCAGTTACGTCCCAGGGGGAGCTTTCTTT; J: TRBJ1-1; D: TRBD1; V: TRBV6-6
CDR3: CASTDRSFGHQPQHF; DNA: TGTGCCAGTACCGATCGGTCCTTCGGTCATCAGCCCCAGCATTTT; J: TRBJ1-5; D: .; V: TRBV19
CDR3: CASSFSAGGRTGELFF; DNA: TGTGCCAGCAGCTTTTCAGCGGGGGGGCGTACCGGGGAGCTGTTTTTT; J: TRBJ2-2; D: TRBD2; V: TRBV7-2
CDR3: CASSKGQGGSTEAFF; DNA: TGTGCCAGCAGCAAGGGTCAGGGCGGAAGCACTGAAGCTTTCTTT; J: TRBJ1-1; D: .; V: TRBV21-1
CDR3: CASSLGGSSGNTIYF; DNA: TGTGCCAGCAGTTTGGGAGGGTCCTCTGGAAACACCATATATTTT; J: TRBJ1-3; D: .; V: TRBV28
CDR3: CASSEWATGELFF; DNA: TGCGCCAGCAGTGAGTGGGCCACCGGGGAGCTGTTTTTT; J: TRBJ2-2; D: .; V: TRBV10-2
CDR3: CASSPWPGDEQYF; DNA: TGTGCCAGCAGCCCTTGGCCCGGGGACGAGCAGTACTTC; J: TRBJ2-7; D: .; V: TRBV7-9
CDR3: CASSYSGGRFSDEQFF; DNA: TGTGCCAGCAGTTACTCTGGCGGGCGGTTTAGCGATGAGCAGTTCTTC; J: TRBJ2-1; D: .; V: TRBV6-5
CDR3: CASSIFMNTEAFF; DNA: TGTGCCAGTAGTATATTCATGAACACTGAAGCTTTCTTT; J: TRBJ1-1; D: .; V: TRBV19